Detailed here is one T cell receptor beta chain. Its antigen is not identified. The data are from a study of shared clonotypes between healthy human individuals. For the study at large: Three plates each covered CD4 naive and memory; CD8 naive two, CD8 memory one.

Deep level was the assay's run setting. The method was immunoSEQ multiplex PCR; TCRdb's version includes in-frame clones alone and lacks a portion of them. The sample has some 2,500,000 clones, 92% seen once; the top ten hold around 0.4%. The CDR3 sequence is 13 residues long. Trimming removed 4 bases from V and 13 bases from J, with 17 bases in between. The germline CDR1 and CDR2 sequences are MNHNS and SASEGT. Whole-study findings and limits: Generally, naive subsets (rather than memory subsets) showed larger estimated richness.

The clonotype was recovered from a man aged 18 to 30 in good health. Some clones in this sample may be carry-over from other donors' samples. The material sequenced was naive CD4+ T cells from PBMCs. The sample's subset: CD45RA+ positively selected. V and J are TRBV6-1 and TRBJ2-4; possibly TRBD1 for D (5 bases). The CDR3 DNA is TGTGCCAGCAGTGGGAGTCAGGGCCGTACCCAGTACTTC. As protein: CASSGSQGRTQYF.